The 17 T cell receptor beta chains reported below all come from one sample, sequenced in a study of neurological immune-mediated disorders. One entry per CDR3 protein, called by TCRdb with MiXCR from the 5' RACE reads. The table includes fewer than 50,000 distinct CDR3 sequences, 11% detected once. Regarding time point: technical triplicate 1. Sequenced: PBMCs. These receptors came from a man aged 55 to 70 with HTLV-1-associated myelopathy (HAM/TSP).

On this clonotype itself: Mismatch with germline at one junction end may stem from a read error. The chain recombines TRBV7-9 with TRBJ2-2; TRBD1 matches at 8 bases. The germline CDR1 and CDR2 sequences are SEHNR and FQNEAQ (reference sequence). This CDR3 is built from 15 residues. The CDR3 DNA reads TGTGCCAGAAGCCCGGACAGGGCTTCCACCGGCGAGCTGTTTTTT. It codes for CARSPDRASTGELFF.

The V gene is TRBV29-1, the J gene TRBJ1-1; tentatively, D is TRBD1 (6 bases). CDR1 and CDR2 from the germline V gene are SQVTM and ANQGSEA. The length of the CDR3 is 12 residues. Deletions cut 7 bases from V and 3 bases from J, with 12 bases between. The CDR3: CSGGQTYTEAFF. The DNA of the CDR3 is TGCAGCGGCGGACAGACCTACACTGAAGCTTTCTTT. Together with reference TRBV29-1 and TRBJ1-1, the CDR3 gives the full variable domain: SAVISQKPSRDICQRGTSLTIQCQVDSQVTMMFWYRQQPGQSLTLIATANQGSEATYESGFVIDKFPISRPNLTFSTLTVSNMSPEDSSIYLCSGGQTYTEAFFGQGTRLTVV.

This clonotype is judged medium-sized. The genes are TRBV5-4 and TRBJ2-1, with D perhaps TRBD2 (6 bases). The length of the CDR3 is 15 residues. The V and J ends lost 1 base and 0 bases respectively, with 8 bases between them. Germline CDR1 and CDR2: SGHNT and YYREEE (reference sequence). CDR3 in DNA: TGTGCCAGCAGCTTGACTAGCAGCTCCTACAATGAGCAGTTCTTC. It translates to CASSLTSSSYNEQFF.

This clonotype occurred many times. The chain recombines TRBV20-1 with TRBJ1-1; possibly TRBD1 for D (5 bases). V lost 0 bases, J lost 5 bases, and 16 bases lay in between. Germline values: CDR1 DFQATT, CDR2 SNEGSKA (reference sequence). CDR3 size: 15 residues. The CDR3 region has the DNA TGCAGTGCTAGAGACCCGCAGGGCGGTGGGACTGAAGCTTTCTTT. Amino acids: CSARDPQGGGTEAFF.

This clonotype was recorded many times. CDR3 bases: TGTGCCAGCAGCTATCGGACTAGCGGGAGGGGGGATTACTACAATGAGCAGTTCTTC. Residues: CASSYRTSGRGDYYNEQFF. The genes are TRBV5-6 and TRBJ2-1, with TRBD2 matching 15 bases. Looked up from germline, CDR1 is SGHDT and CDR2 is YYEEEE. With V trimmed by 3 bases and J by 3 bases, 10 bases remained unmatched. The CDR3 consists of 19 residues. The whole variable domain, remainder taken from reference TRBV5-6 and TRBJ2-1, is DAGVTQSPTHLIKTRGQQVTLRCSPKSGHDTVSWYQQALGQGPQFIFQYYEEEERQRGNFPDRFSGHQFPNYSSELNVNALLLGDSALYLCASSYRTSGRGDYYNEQFFGPGTRLTVL.

The sample holds one count of this clonotype. Being one base from a much bigger clone, this may be a read error. V and J are TRBV7-2 and TRBJ2-7, with D hard to call. The V end was cut by 1 base, the J end by 7 bases, with 14 bases between. The CDR3 runs 14 residues. In germline, CDR1 is SGHTA, CDR2 FQGNSA. The CDR3 protein is CASSLGGTSREQYF. CDR3 sequence (DNA): TGTGCCAGCAGCTTAGGTGGTACGTCGAGGGAGCAGTACTTC.

In its sample, this clonotype was seen many times. This chain connects TRBV2 to TRBJ1-5, with D possibly being TRBD1 (5 bases). Germline assignment: CDR1 SNHLY and CDR2 FYNNEI. The V gene lost 6 bases and the J gene lost 3 bases, with 12 bases spanning the gap. This CDR3 is 14 amino acids long. CDR3 loop: CASSLGADNQPQHF. CDR3 coding DNA: TGTGCCAGCAGCCTCGGGGCCGACAATCAGCCCCAGCATTTT.

The sample holds many counts of this clonotype. V and J are TRBV5-6 and TRBJ2-7; perhaps D is TRBD1 or TRBD2 (6 bases each). Germline V gene data show CDR1 as SGHDT and CDR2 as YYEEEE. This CDR3 is built from 13 residues. V lost 2 bases, J lost 6 bases, and 12 bases lay in between. The CDR3 coding sequence is TGTGCCAGCAGCTTACCACAGGGAGGCGAGCAGTACTTC. Translation gives CASSLPQGGEQYF. The whole variable domain, remainder taken from reference TRBV5-6 and TRBJ2-7, is DAGVTQSPTHLIKTRGQQVTLRCSPKSGHDTVSWYQQALGQGPQFIFQYYEEEERQRGNFPDRFSGHQFPNYSSELNVNALLLGDSALYLCASSLPQGGEQYFGPGTRLTVT.

This clonotype was found many times. The CDR3 loop is CASSTTGTGSYNSPLHF. CDR3 coding DNA: TGTGCCAGCAGTACTACCGGGACAGGGTCCTATAATTCACCCCTCCACTTT. This chain uses TRBV6-1 with TRBJ1-6; 9 bases match TRBD1. The germline CDR1 and CDR2 sequences are MNHNS and SASEGT. V was pared by 5 bases and J by 1 base, with 6 bases of the junction left unmatched. The CDR3 runs 17 residues.

This clonotype has at least ten counts. V usage is TRBV27 and J usage is TRBJ2-7; D ambiguous. Trimming took 2 bases from V and 1 from J, leaving 6 bases between them. The CDR3 is 13 amino acids. The germline V gene has CDR1 MNHEY and CDR2 SMNVEV (reference sequence). DNA for the CDR3: TGTGCCAGCAGTTTAAAAGGGTCCTACGAGCAGTACTTC. It encodes CASSLKGSYEQYF.

Many counts were recorded for this clonotype. This chain uses TRBV4-2 with TRBJ2-7; 9 bases match TRBD2. In germline, CDR1 is LGHNA, CDR2 YNFKEQ. Trimming at V came to 0 bases and at J to 8 bases, leaving 11 bases not matched to a gene. The CDR3 is made up of 16 amino acids. The CDR3 spells CASSQDHPSGTLKQYF. The CDR3 coding sequence is TGTGCCAGCAGCCAAGATCATCCTAGCGGGACGTTGAAGCAGTACTTC.

This clonotype was picked up many times. V usage is TRBV5-1 and J usage is TRBJ2-3; TRBD2 matches 8 bases. J was trimmed by 1 base and V by 4 bases; bases with no gene match: 11. Germline CDR1 is SGHRS and CDR2 is YFSETQ. The CDR3 totals 17 residues. The chain's CDR3 is CASSPISGRGGTDTQYF. CDR3 bases: TGCGCCAGCAGCCCAATCAGCGGGAGAGGAGGCACAGATACGCAGTATTTT.

V gene TRBV27 combines with J gene TRBJ2-7; 7 bases align to TRBD1. Per germline, CDR1 MNHEY and CDR2 SMNVEV (reference sequence). The junction had 5 bases not matched to a gene; V was cut back by 5 bases and J by 1 base. The CDR3 has 14 amino acids. CDR3 sequence: CASSPGQPSYEQYF. The CDR3 nucleotides are TGTGCCAGCAGTCCGGGACAGCCATCCTACGAGCAGTACTTC.

In this sample, this clonotype turned up once. This chain uses TRBV20-1 with TRBJ2-3, with 9 nucleotides matching TRBD2. With V trimmed by 5 bases and J by 3 bases, 3 bases remained unmatched. The CDR3 extends over 13 amino acids. In germline, CDR1 is DFQATT, CDR2 SNEGSKA (reference sequence). The CDR3 loop is CSASSGTTDTQYF. DNA for the CDR3: TGCAGTGCTTCTAGCGGGACGACAGATACGCAGTATTTT.

This clonotype appeared many times. The rearrangement joins TRBV7-8 to TRBJ1-1, with D maybe TRBD1 (5 bases). V gave up 2 bases and J gave up 4 bases, with 17 bases separating them. CDR1 is SGHVS, CDR2 FQNEAQ, per germline. This CDR3 has 16 amino acids. CDR3 sequence reads: CASSLFGVGGGTEAFF. For the CDR3, the DNA is TGTGCCAGCAGCTTATTCGGGGTGGGGGGGGGCACTGAAGCTTTCTTT.

This clonotype has at least ten counts. The V gene is TRBV4-2, the J gene TRBJ2-7; the D is unclear. V lost 0 bases to trimming and J lost 0 bases, with 9 bases between them. Germline V lookup: CDR1 LGHNA, CDR2 YNFKEQ. The CDR3 spans 15 residues. Here the CDR3 DNA reads TGTGCCAGCAGCCAAGATACCAGGAGCTCCTACGAGCAGTACTTC. It codes for CASSQDTRSSYEQYF.

This clonotype appeared many times. This chain joins TRBV20-1 and TRBJ2-7, with TRBD1 matching over 8 bases. The CDR3 spans 13 residues. After removal of 4 bases from V and 3 bases from J, the junction contained 5 bases not matched to a gene. The germline CDR1 and CDR2 sequences are DFQATT and SNEGSKA (reference sequence). This CDR3 reads CSATGGFSYEQYF. CDR3 nucleotide sequence: TGCAGTGCTACAGGGGGCTTCAGCTACGAGCAGTACTTC.